This TCR beta chain was recorded in a study of T cells after yellow fever vaccination. On the study more broadly: SMART-Seq v4 Ultra Low Input handled preparation of low-cell-number fractions.

General observations from the study: In FACS-sorted repertoires, abundant clonotypes from the bulk population could appear as contaminants.

TCRdb fed the 5' RACE reads into MiXCR, producing one record per CDR3 protein. The sample yields some 340,000 distinct CDR3 sequences, around a tenth seen once. With regard to this clonotype: What it recognizes is unknown.

From germline, CDR1 is MNHEY and CDR2 SMNVEV (reference sequence). CDR3 length: 13 residues. Germline trimming cut 5 bases from V and 6 bases from J; bases unmatched to any gene: 3. The chain uses TRBV27 and TRBJ1-5; 8 bases are shared with TRBD1. The clonotype comes from a man aged 18-30 years who received the YFV17D yellow fever vaccine. This specimen was CD4+ T cells sorted from PBMCs, taken 45 days after the yellow fever booster vaccination. The DNA of the CDR3 is TGTGCCAGCAGTGGACAGGGTCGTCAGCCCCAGCATTTT. As protein: CASSGQGRQPQHF.